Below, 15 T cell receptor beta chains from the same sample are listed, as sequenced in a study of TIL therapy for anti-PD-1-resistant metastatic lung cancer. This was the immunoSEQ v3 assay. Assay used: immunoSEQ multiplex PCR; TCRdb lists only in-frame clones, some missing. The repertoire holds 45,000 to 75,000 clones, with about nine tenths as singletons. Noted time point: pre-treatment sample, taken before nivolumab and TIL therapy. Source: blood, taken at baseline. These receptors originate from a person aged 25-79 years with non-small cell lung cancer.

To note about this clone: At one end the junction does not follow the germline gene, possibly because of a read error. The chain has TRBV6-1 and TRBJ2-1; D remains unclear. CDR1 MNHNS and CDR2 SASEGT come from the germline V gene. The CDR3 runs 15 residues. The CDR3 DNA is TGTGCCAGCAGAGAAGGAATAGGGTCCTACAATGAGCAGTTCTTC. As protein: CASREGIGSYNEQFF.

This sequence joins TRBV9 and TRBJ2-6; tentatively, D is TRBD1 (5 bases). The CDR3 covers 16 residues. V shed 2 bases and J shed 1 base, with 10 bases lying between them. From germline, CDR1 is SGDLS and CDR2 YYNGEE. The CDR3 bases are TGTGCCAGCAGCGTTACTGGGGCTTCTGGGGCCAACGTCCTGACTTTC. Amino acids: CASSVTGASGANVLTF.

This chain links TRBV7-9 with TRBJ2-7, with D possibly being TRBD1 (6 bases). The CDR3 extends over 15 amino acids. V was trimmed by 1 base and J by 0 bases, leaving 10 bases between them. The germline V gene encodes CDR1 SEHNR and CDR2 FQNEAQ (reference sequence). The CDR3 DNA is TGTGCCAGCAGCTTAGGGGGGCAGGGCTCCTACGAGCAGTACTTC. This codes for CASSLGGQGSYEQYF. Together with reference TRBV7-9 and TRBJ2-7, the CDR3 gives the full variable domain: DTGVSQNPRHKITKRGQNVTFRCDPISEHNRLYWYRQTLGQGPEFLTYFQNEAQLEKSRLLSDRFSAERPKGSFSTLEIQRTEQGDSAMYLCASSLGGQGSYEQYFGPGTRLTVT.

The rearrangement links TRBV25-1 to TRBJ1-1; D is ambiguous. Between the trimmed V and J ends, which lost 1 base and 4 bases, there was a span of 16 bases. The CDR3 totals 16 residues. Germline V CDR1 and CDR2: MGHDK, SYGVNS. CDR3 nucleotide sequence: TGTGCCAGCAGTGAATCAGTAGGAGGGTGGGTCACTGAAGCTTTCTTT. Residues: CASSESVGGWVTEAFF.

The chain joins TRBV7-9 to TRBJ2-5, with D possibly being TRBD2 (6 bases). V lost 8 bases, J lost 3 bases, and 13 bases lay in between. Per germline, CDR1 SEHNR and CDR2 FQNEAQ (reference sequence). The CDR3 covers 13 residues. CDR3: CASAAGIEETQYF. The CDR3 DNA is TGTGCCAGCGCGGCGGGAATCGAAGAGACCCAGTACTTC.

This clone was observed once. The CDR3 DNA sequence: TGCGCCAGCCGCCAGGGGCTCGCAGGTGAAAAACTGTTTTTT. It translates to CASRQGLAGEKLFF. The rearrangement joins TRBV5-1 to TRBJ1-4; the D gene is possibly TRBD1 (6 bases). Trimming stripped 7 bases from V and 7 bases from J, with 17 bases between. Per germline, CDR1 SGHRS and CDR2 YFSETQ. CDR3 length: 14 amino acids.

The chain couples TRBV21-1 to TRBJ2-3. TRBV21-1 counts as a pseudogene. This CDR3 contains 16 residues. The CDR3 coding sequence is TGTGCCAGCAGCCCGATGAACCCTCGCAAGGTCGATACGCAGTATTTT. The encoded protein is CASSPMNPRKVDTQYF.

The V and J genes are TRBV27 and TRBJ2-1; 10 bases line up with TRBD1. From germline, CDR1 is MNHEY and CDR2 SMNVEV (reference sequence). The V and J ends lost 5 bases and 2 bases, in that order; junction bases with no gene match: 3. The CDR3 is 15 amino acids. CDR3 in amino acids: CASSPGTGAYNEQFF. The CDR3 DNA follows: TGTGCCAGCAGTCCCGGGACAGGGGCCTACAATGAGCAGTTCTTC.

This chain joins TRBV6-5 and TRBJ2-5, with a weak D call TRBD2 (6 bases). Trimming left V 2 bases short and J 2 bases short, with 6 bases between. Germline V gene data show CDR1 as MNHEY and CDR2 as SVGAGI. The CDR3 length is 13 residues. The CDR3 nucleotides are TGTGCCAGCAGTTACGGGGGGCAAGAGACCCAGTACTTC. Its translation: CASSYGGQETQYF.

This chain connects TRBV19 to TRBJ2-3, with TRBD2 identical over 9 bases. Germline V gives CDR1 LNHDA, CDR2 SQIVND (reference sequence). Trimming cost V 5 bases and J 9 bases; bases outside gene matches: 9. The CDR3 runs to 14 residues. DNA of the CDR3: TGTGCCAGTAGTTTATCGGAGGGACTAGCAACGCAGTATTTT. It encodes CASSLSEGLATQYF. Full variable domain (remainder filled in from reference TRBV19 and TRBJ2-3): DGGITQSPKYLFRKEGQNVTLSCEQNLNHDAMYWYRQDPGQGLRLIYYSQIVNDFQKGDIAEGYSVSREKKESFPLTVTSAQKNPTAFYLCASSLSEGLATQYFGPGTRLTVL.

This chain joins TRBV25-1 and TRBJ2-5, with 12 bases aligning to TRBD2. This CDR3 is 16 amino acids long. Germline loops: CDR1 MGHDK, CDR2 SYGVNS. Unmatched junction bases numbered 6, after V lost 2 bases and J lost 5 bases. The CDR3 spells CASSEQTSGSWETQYF. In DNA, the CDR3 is TGTGCCAGCAGTGAACAGACTAGCGGGAGTTGGGAGACCCAGTACTTC.

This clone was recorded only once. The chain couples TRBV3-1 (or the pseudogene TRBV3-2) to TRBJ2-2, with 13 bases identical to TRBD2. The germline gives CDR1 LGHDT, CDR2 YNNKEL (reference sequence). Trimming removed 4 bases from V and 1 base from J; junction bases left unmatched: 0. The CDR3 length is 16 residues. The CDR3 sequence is CASSRLAGGNTGELFF. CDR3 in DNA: TGTGCCAGCAGCCGACTAGCGGGGGGGAACACCGGGGAGCTGTTTTTT.

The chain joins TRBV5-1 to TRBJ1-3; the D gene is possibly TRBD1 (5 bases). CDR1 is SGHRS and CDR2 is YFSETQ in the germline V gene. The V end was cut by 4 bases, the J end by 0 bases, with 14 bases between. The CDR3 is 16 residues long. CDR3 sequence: CASSQGGRSSGNTIYF. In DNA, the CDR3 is TGCGCCAGCAGCCAGGGCGGACGGTCCTCTGGAAACACCATATATTTT. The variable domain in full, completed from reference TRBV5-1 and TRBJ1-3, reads KAGVTQTPRYLIKTRGQQVTLSCSPISGHRSVSWYQQTPGQGLQFLFEYFSETQRNKGNFPGRFSGRQFSNSRSEMNVSTLELGDSALYLCASSQGGRSSGNTIYFGEGSWLTVV.

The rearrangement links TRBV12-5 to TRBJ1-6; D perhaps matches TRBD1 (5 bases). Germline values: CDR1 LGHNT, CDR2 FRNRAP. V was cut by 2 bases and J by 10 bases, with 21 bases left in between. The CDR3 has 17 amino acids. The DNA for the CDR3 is TGTGCTAGTGGTTTGCTGGCCGTCCCTCCAAGGGGATCACCCCTCCACTTT. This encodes CASGLLAVPPRGSPLHF.

CDR3 DNA: TGTGCCAGCAGCCAAGACGGGACTAGCACCTATACGCAGTATTTT. It translates to CASSQDGTSTYTQYF. The chain uses TRBV4-2 and TRBJ2-3, with 9 bases matching TRBD2. This CDR3 is built from 15 residues. With V trimmed by 0 bases and J by 7 bases, 5 bases remained unmatched. From germline, CDR1 is LGHNA and CDR2 YNFKEQ.